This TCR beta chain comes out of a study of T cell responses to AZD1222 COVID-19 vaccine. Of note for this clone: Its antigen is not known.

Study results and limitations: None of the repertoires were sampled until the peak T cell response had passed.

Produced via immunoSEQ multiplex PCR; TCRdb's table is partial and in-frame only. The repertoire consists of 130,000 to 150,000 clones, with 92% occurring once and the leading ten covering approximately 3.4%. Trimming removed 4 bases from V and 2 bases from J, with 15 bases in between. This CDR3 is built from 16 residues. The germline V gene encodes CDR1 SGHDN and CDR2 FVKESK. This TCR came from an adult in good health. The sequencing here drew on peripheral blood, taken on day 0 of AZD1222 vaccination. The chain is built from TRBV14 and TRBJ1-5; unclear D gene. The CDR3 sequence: CASSRLKEDRNQPQHF. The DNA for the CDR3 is TGTGCCAGCAGCCGCCTCAAGGAGGACCGCAATCAGCCCCAGCATTTT.